This T cell receptor (beta chain) is from a study of CD8 T cells in ankylosing spondylitis. Germline values: CDR1 MNHEY, CDR2 SMNVEV (reference sequence). This CDR3 spans 16 amino acids. J was trimmed by 5 bases and V by 8 bases; bases with no gene match: 13. Generation of TCR beta libraries employed quantitative 5'-RACE incorporating molecular barcodes. One entry per CDR3 protein results from TCRdb running MiXCR on the 5' RACE reads. The sample has roughly 470,000 distinct CDR3 sequences; 20% to 30% are singletons. This clonotype was detected only a few times. Its specificity is not known. General study results and limits: Ankylosing spondylitis blood seemed to carry a telltale TCR beta motif made of several highly homologous variants.

The chain uses TRBV27 and TRBJ2-3; TRBD2 matches at 10 bases. Specimen: blood, either unsorted or a sorted T cell fraction (not recorded which). The origin of this receptor is a male donor with ankylosing spondylitis. This CDR3 is CASLPSLAGAGDTQYF. The CDR3 region has the DNA TGTGCCAGCTTGCCCTCGCTAGCGGGGGCGGGAGATACGCAGTATTTT.